The 6 T cell receptor beta chains in this list originate from one sample, sequenced in a study of tumor-infiltrating lymphocytes in primary liver carcinoma. Germline DNA was extracted alongside blood RNA, which was obtained from unsorted whole blood. A constant-region primer served to make TCR beta cDNA from 500 to 550 ng total RNA. The TCR beta library was amplified through three nested multiplex PCR rounds in a modified ARM-PCR procedure. Amplification in the first two PCR rounds was performed using TRBV1-TRBV30 forward primers and a C-beta reverse primer for approximately 10 cycles each. One entry per CDR3 protein results from TCRdb running MiXCR on the multiplex PCR reads. The sample contains approximately 330,000 distinct CDR3 sequences, about 61% of which appear only once. The source material was peripheral blood. These receptors were taken from a man aged 40-50 years with primary liver carcinoma and hepatitis B virus infection.

Points on this clonotype: Given a much more abundant clone one base away, this may be a read error. The CDR3 bases are TGTGCCAGCAGTAGCCCCGGGGCAGGGTTCTACGAGCAGTACTTC. This encodes CASSSPGAGFYEQYF. The chain is built from TRBV6-5 and TRBJ2-7, with D perhaps matching TRBD1 or TRBD2 (5 bases each). CDR3 length: 15 residues. V was trimmed by 5 bases and J by 3 bases, leaving 17 bases between them. Germline V gene data show CDR1 as MNHEY and CDR2 as SVGAGI.

V usage is TRBV5-4 and J usage is TRBJ2-2, with D tentatively TRBD2 (6 bases). From germline, CDR1 is SGHNT and CDR2 YYREEE (reference sequence). This CDR3 region has 17 residues. V lost 4 bases, J lost 3 bases, and 19 bases lay in between. As DNA, the CDR3 is TGTGCCAGCAGCACGAGACTAGTGGGAGAGGACACCGGGGAGCTGTTTTTT. It yields the protein CASSTRLVGEDTGELFF.

Details on this clonotype: The CDR3 ends on some other residue instead of the conserved phenylalanine or tryptophan, so this is likely a read error. This chain connects TRBV6-9 to TRBJ2-3, with TRBD2 identical over 11 bases. This CDR3 contains 16 residues. CDR1 and CDR2 from the germline V gene are MNHGY and SVAAGI. The V and J ends lost 4 bases and 4 bases, in that order; junction bases with no gene match: 7. The DNA of the CDR3 is TGTGCCAGCAGTTTAATACTAGCGGGAGTTGCAGATACGCAGTATTTA. Residues: CASSLILAGVADTQYL.

Concerning this clonotype: A much larger clone sits a single nucleotide away, making a read error possible. J is TRBJ2-2 and V is TRBV5-1, with a possible D match to TRBD2 (5 bases). CDR1 is SGHRS, CDR2 YFSETQ, per germline. The length of the CDR3 is 13 residues. CDR3 residues: CASSLVGDGELCF. The CDR3 bases are TGCGCCAGCAGCTTGGTTGGAGACGGGGAGCTGTGTTTT. Full variable domain (remainder filled in from reference TRBV5-1 and TRBJ2-2): KAGVTQTPRYLIKTRGQQVTLSCSPISGHRSVSWYQQTPGQGLQFLFEYFSETQRNKGNFPGRFSGRQFSNSRSEMNVSTLELGDSALYLCASSLVGDGELCFGEGSRLTVL.

Comments on this clonotype: With a much larger clone just one base away, this may be a read error. The chain couples TRBV29-1 to TRBJ2-2; the D is unclear. There are 12 residues in the CDR3. The germline gives CDR1 SQVTM, CDR2 ANQGSEA. V gave up 5 bases and J gave up 4 bases, with 8 bases separating them. This chain's CDR3 is CSVLTGTGELFF. CDR3 DNA sequence: TGCAGCGTTTTAACGGGCACCGGGGAGCTGTTTTTT.

The chain recombines TRBV11-1 with TRBJ2-5; D remains unclear. The CDR3 covers 12 residues. Germline V gives CDR1 SGHAT, CDR2 FQDESV (reference sequence). The CDR3: CPNSLVEETQYF. The CDR3 DNA reads as TGTCCCAACAGCTTGGTCGAAGAGACCCAGTACTTC.